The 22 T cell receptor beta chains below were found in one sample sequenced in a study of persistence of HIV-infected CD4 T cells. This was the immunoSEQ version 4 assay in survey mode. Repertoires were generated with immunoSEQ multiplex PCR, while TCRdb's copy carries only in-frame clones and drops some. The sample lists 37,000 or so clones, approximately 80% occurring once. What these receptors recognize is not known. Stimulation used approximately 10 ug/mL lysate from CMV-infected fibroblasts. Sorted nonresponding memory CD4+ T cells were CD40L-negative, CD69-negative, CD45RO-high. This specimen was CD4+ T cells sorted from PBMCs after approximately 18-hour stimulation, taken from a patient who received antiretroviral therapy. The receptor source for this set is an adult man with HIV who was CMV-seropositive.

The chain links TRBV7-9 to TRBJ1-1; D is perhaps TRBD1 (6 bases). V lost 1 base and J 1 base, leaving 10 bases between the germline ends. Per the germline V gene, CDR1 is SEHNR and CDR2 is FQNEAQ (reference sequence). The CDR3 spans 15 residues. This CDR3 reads CASSLGGRGNTEAFF. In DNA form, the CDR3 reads TGTGCCAGCAGCTTAGGAGGCAGGGGGAACACTGAAGCTTTCTTT.

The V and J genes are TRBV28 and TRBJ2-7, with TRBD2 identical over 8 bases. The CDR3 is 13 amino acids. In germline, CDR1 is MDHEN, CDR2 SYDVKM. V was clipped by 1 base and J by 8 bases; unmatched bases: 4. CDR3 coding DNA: TGTGCCAGCAGTTTATCTCGGACTAGCAAGCAGTACTTC. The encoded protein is CASSLSRTSKQYF.

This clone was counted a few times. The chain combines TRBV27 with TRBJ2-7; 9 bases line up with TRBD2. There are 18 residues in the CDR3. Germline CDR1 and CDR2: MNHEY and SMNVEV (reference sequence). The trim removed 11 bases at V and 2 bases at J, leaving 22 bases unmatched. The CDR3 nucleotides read TGTGCCTCCCGAAGGACGACGGCGATAGCGGGGGCTACCTACGAGCAGTACTTC. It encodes CASRRTTAIAGATYEQYF.

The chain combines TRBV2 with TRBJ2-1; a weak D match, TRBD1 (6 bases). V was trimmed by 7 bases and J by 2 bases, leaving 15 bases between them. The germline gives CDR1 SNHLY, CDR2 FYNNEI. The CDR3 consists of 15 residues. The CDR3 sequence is CASKANRETYNEQFF. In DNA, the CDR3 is TGTGCCAGCAAAGCAAACAGGGAGACCTACAATGAGCAGTTCTTC.

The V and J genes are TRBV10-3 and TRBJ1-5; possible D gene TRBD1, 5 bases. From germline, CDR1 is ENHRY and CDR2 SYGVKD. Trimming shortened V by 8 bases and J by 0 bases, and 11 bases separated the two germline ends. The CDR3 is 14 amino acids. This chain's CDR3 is CAIGQGVSNQPQHF. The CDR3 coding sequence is TGTGCCATCGGTCAGGGCGTTAGCAATCAGCCCCAGCATTTT.

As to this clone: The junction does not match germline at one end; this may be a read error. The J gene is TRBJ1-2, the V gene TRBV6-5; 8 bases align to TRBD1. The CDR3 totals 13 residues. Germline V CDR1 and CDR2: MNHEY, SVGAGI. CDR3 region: CAGRGQFNYGYTF. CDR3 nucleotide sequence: TGTGCCGGCAGGGGGCAATTCAACTATGGCTACACCTTC.

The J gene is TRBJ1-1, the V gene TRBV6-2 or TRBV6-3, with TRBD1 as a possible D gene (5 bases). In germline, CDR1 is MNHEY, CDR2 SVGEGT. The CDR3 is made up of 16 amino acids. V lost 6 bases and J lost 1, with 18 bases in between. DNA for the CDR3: TGTGCCAGCAGCCCTCCCGGCGGGGGGAAGAACACTGAAGCTTTCTTT. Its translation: CASSPPGGGKNTEAFF.

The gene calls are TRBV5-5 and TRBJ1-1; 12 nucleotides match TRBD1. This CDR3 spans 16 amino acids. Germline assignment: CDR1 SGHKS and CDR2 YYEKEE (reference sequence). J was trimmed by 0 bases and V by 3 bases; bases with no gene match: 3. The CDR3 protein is CASSSGTGGLNTEAFF. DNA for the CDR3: TGTGCCAGCAGCTCCGGGACAGGGGGCTTGAACACTGAAGCTTTCTTT.

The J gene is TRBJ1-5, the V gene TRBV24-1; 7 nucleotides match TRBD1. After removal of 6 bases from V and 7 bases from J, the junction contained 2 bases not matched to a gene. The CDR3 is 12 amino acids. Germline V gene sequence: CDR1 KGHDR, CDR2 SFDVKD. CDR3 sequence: CATSYRGQPQHF. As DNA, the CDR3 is TGTGCCACCAGTTACAGGGGACAGCCCCAGCATTTT.

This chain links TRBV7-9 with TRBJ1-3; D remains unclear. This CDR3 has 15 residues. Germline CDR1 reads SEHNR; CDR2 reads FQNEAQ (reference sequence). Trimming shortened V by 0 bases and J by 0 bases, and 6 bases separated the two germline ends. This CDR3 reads CASSLAPVSGNTIYF. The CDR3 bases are TGTGCCAGCAGCTTAGCGCCCGTCTCTGGAAACACCATATATTTT.

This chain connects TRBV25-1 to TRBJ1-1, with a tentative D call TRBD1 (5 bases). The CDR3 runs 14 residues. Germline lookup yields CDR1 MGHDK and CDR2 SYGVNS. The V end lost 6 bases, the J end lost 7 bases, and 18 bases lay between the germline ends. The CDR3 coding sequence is TGTGCCAGCAGGCCGCAAGGGACGGGCGGTGAAGCTTTCTTT. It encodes CASRPQGTGGEAFF.

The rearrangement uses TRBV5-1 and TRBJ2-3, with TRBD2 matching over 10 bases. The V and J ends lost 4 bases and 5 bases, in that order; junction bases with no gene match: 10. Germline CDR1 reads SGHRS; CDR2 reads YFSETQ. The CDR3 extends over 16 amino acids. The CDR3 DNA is TGCGCCAGCAGCCCTAGCGGGGGCCCCCCGTTAGATACGCAGTATTTT. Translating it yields CASSPSGGPPLDTQYF.

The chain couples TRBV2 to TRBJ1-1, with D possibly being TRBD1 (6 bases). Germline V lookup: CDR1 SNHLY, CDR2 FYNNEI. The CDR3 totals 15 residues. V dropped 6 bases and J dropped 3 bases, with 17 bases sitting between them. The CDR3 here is CASSGPAGEDTEAFF. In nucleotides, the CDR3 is TGTGCCAGCAGCGGGCCTGCAGGGGAGGACACTGAAGCTTTCTTT.

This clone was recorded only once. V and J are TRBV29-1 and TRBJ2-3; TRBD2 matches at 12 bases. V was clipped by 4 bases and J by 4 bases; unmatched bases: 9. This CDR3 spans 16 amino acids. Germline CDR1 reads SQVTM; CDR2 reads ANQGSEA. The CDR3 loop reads CSVVPLAGGPADTQYF. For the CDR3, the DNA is TGCAGCGTTGTACCCCTAGCGGGGGGGCCAGCAGATACGCAGTATTTT.

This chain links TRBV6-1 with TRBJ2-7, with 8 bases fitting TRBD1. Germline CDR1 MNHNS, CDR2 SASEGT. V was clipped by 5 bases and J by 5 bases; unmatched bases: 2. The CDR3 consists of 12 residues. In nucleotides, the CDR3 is TGTGCCAGCAGTTTACAGGGGGACGAGCAGTACTTC. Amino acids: CASSLQGDEQYF.

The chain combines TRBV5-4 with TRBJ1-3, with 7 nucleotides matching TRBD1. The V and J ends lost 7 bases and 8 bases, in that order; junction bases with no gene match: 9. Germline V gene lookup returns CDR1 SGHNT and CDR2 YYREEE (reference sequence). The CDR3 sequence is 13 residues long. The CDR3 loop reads CASRPGGTDTIYF. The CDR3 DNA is TGTGCCAGCCGCCCAGGAGGGACAGACACCATATATTTT.

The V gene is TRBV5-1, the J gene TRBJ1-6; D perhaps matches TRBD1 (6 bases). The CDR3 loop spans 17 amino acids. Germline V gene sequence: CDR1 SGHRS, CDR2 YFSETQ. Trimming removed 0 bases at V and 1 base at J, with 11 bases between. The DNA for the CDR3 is TGCGCCAGCAGCTTGGTGGGGGGCGAATCCTATAATTCACCCCTCCACTTT. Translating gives CASSLVGGESYNSPLHF.

In nucleotides, the CDR3 is TGTGCCCAAAGATTTGGCAGCCGGGACACCATATATTTT. Its translation is CAQRFGSRDTIYF. This rearrangement joins TRBV30 to TRBJ1-3; D gene uncertain. Deletions cut 8 bases from V and 8 bases from J, with 19 bases between. Germline V CDR1 and CDR2: GTSNPN, SVGIG (reference sequence). The CDR3 length is 13 residues.

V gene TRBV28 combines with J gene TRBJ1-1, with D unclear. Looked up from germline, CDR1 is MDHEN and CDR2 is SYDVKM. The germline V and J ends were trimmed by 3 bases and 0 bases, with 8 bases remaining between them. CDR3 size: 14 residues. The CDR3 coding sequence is TGTGCCAGCAGTTTGGTCGCGTTGAACACTGAAGCTTTCTTT. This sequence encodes CASSLVALNTEAFF.

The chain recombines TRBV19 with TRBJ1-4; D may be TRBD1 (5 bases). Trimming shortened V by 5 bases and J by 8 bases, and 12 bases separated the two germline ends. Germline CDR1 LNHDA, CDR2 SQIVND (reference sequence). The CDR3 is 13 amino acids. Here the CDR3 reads CASSAGDREKLFF. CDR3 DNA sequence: TGTGCCAGTAGTGCGGGGGATCGCGAAAAACTGTTTTTT.

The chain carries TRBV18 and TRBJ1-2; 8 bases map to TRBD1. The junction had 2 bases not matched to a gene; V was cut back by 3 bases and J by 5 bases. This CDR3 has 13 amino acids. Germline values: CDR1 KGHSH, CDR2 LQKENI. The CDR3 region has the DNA TGTGCCAGCTCACCGGGACAGGAGTATGGCTACACCTTC. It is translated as CASSPGQEYGYTF.

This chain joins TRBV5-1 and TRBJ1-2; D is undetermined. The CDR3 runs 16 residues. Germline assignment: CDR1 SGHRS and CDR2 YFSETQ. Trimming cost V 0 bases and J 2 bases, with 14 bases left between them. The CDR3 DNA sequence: TGCGCCAGCAGCTTGGATGACCGTACTGCGAACTATGGCTACACCTTC. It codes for CASSLDDRTANYGYTF.